These 17 T cell receptor beta chains were all obtained from the same sample, sequenced in a study of blood T cell repertoires in COVID-19 (dated by TCRdb to the early 2020s). The protocol used for the library was the immunoSEQ multiplex PCR assay. TCRdb's version of the immuneACCESS table is confined to in-frame rearrangements and falls short of the full clone set. An unresolved V gene accounts for under half of the shortfall where checked; the remainder is of unknown origin. The sample table lists over 95,000 clones, roughly 76% of them with a count of one. Clones ranked in the top ten supply roughly a tenth of the sample. Material for sequencing was peripheral blood. These receptors originate from a human donor in a cohort sampled during active COVID-19.

This sequence joins TRBV7-9 and TRBJ2-7; TRBD1 matches 8 bases. V was pared by 3 bases and J by 2 bases, with 6 bases of the junction left unmatched. The CDR3 is made up of 15 amino acids. Germline loops: CDR1 SEHNR, CDR2 FQNEAQ (reference sequence). The CDR3 loop reads CASSFLGQATYEQYF. In nucleotides, the CDR3 is TGTGCCAGCAGCTTCTTGGGACAGGCCACCTACGAGCAGTACTTC.

The J gene is TRBJ1-1, the V gene TRBV6-2 or TRBV6-3; D is uncertain. This CDR3 has 18 amino acids. Trimming took off 4 bases at V and 4 bases at J, with 25 bases between the two ends. The germline V gene encodes CDR1 MNHEY and CDR2 SVGEGT. This CDR3 reads CASSSTRRHGPRGTEAFF. CDR3 in DNA: TGTGCCAGCAGTTCTACACGGCGGCACGGGCCCCGGGGCACTGAAGCTTTCTTT.

This clone was counted once. The rearrangement joins TRBV10-3 to TRBJ1-1; no reliable D call. CDR1 ENHRY and CDR2 SYGVKD come from the germline V gene. The length of the CDR3 is 13 residues. V lost 4 bases and J 4 bases, leaving 10 bases between the germline ends. The CDR3 spells CAISGGVTTEAFF. The CDR3 bases are TGTGCCATCAGTGGGGGAGTAACCACTGAAGCTTTCTTT.

This clone was recorded only once. The rearrangement uses TRBV29-1 and TRBJ2-3; a possible D gene is TRBD1 (5 bases). This CDR3 has 13 amino acids. The V and J ends lost 2 bases and 6 bases respectively, with 12 bases between them. Germline V gene lookup returns CDR1 SQVTM and CDR2 ANQGSEA. CDR3 sequence (DNA): TGCAGCGTTGAACCCCAGGGTACCGATACGCAGTATTTT. It is translated as CSVEPQGTDTQYF.

This chain links TRBV5-5 with TRBJ2-5; 7 nucleotides match TRBD1. This CDR3 has 16 residues. After removal of 0 bases from V and 2 bases from J, the junction contained 7 bases not matched to a gene. The germline V gene encodes CDR1 SGHKS and CDR2 YYEKEE (reference sequence). The CDR3 DNA reads as TGTGCCAGCAGCTTGGCTCCAGGGGGTGGTCAAGAGACCCAGTACTTC. As protein: CASSLAPGGGQETQYF.

A single count supports this clone. The V gene is TRBV7-9, the J gene TRBJ1-1; D not resolved. V lost 5 bases to trimming and J lost 5 bases, with 18 bases between them. Germline CDR1 reads SEHNR; CDR2 reads FQNEAQ (reference sequence). The CDR3 spans 15 residues. The CDR3, as DNA: TGTGCCAGCAGCATGGGCCCATCCCGAGGGACTGAAGCTTTCTTT. Protein: CASSMGPSRGTEAFF. Variable domain in full (rest from reference TRBV7-9 and TRBJ1-1): DTGVSQNPRHKITKRGQNVTFRCDPISEHNRLYWYRQTLGQGPEFLTYFQNEAQLEKSRLLSDRFSAERPKGSFSTLEIQRTEQGDSAMYLCASSMGPSRGTEAFFGQGTRLTVV.

The V and J genes are TRBV9 and TRBJ1-1; 8 bases fit TRBD1. Per germline, CDR1 SGDLS and CDR2 YYNGEE. This CDR3 spans 15 amino acids. Germline trimming cut 3 bases from V and 4 bases from J; bases unmatched to any gene: 8. CDR3 sequence (DNA): TGTGCCAGCAGCGGCCAGGGGGCAATTGGCACTGAAGCTTTCTTT. The encoded protein is CASSGQGAIGTEAFF.

The chain employs TRBV28 and TRBJ2-2; 8 bases align to TRBD2. The germline V gene encodes CDR1 MDHEN and CDR2 SYDVKM. CDR3 size: 14 residues. The J segment lost 5 bases and the V segment lost 4 bases, leaving 3 bases of the junction unmatched. In DNA, the CDR3 is TGTGCCAGCAGTTCCGGGGGGGAGACCGGGGAGCTGTTTTTT. Its translation is CASSSGGETGELFF.

This clone was detected only a few times. This chain connects TRBV29-1 to TRBJ1-1; tentatively, D is TRBD1 (5 bases). Germline V gives CDR1 SQVTM, CDR2 ANQGSEA. V lost 3 bases, J lost 7 bases, and 9 bases lay in between. The CDR3 is made up of 11 amino acids. CDR3 DNA: TGCAGCGTTGACCCGCAGGGTGAAGCTTTCTTT. This sequence encodes CSVDPQGEAFF.

The chain has TRBV6-2 or TRBV6-3 and TRBJ2-6; tentatively, D is TRBD2 (6 bases). The germline V gene has CDR1 MNHEY and CDR2 SVGEGT. The length of the CDR3 is 17 residues. Trimming removed 5 bases at V and 2 bases at J, with 16 bases between. This CDR3 reads CASSKGRRGTGANVLTF. The CDR3 DNA sequence: TGTGCCAGCAGTAAGGGTCGTCGGGGGACTGGGGCCAACGTCCTGACTTTC.

CDR3 sequence (DNA): TGTGCCAGCAGCCCCAGACTAGCGGGAGTCTACGAGCAGTACTTC. The encoded protein is CASSPRLAGVYEQYF. This chain joins TRBV7-3 and TRBJ2-7, with 12 bases that match TRBD2. This CDR3 comprises 15 residues. Germline-derived CDR1 and CDR2 are SGHTA and FQGTGA. After removal of 5 bases from V and 3 bases from J, the junction contained 5 bases not matched to a gene.

The rearrangement uses TRBV27 and TRBJ2-2, with 9 bases aligning to TRBD1. The trim removed 3 bases at V and 3 bases at J, leaving 8 bases unmatched. The CDR3 is 17 amino acids. Germline V CDR1 and CDR2: MNHEY, SMNVEV (reference sequence). The CDR3 loop is CASSLTRDRAYTGELFF. In DNA form, the CDR3 reads TGTGCCAGCAGTTTGACCCGGGACAGGGCCTACACCGGGGAGCTGTTTTTT.

The J gene is TRBJ2-6, the V gene TRBV11-2, with D possibly matching TRBD1 (6 bases). The ends were cut back, 2 bases at V and 4 bases at J, with 15 bases in the middle. Germline V gives CDR1 SGHAT, CDR2 FQNNGV. The CDR3 length is 17 residues. This chain's CDR3 is CASSLIGQRGGANVLTF. The DNA of the CDR3 is TGTGCCAGCAGCTTAATTGGACAGCGTGGGGGGGCCAACGTCCTGACTTTC.

This clone was seen a handful of times. The CDR3 spells CASSQDVGTYNEQFF. The CDR3 DNA follows: TGTGCCAGCAGCCAAGATGTCGGGACCTACAATGAGCAGTTCTTC. The rearrangement links TRBV4-2 to TRBJ2-1; D is possibly TRBD2 (5 bases). V lost 0 bases and J lost 2, with 8 bases in between. The CDR3 length is 15 residues. Germline CDR1 LGHNA, CDR2 YNFKEQ.

J is TRBJ1-1 and V is TRBV6-5; D gene uncertain. The V end lost 0 bases, the J end lost 9 bases, and 14 bases lay between the germline ends. Looked up from germline, CDR1 is MNHEY and CDR2 is SVGAGI. This CDR3 is built from 14 residues. The CDR3 DNA sequence: TGTGCCAGCAGTTACTCGAAGGGAGCGGGGAAAGCTTTCTTT. This sequence encodes CASSYSKGAGKAFF.

The J gene is TRBJ1-5, the V gene TRBV30, with D maybe TRBD1 (5 bases). The V end was cut by 0 bases, the J end by 0 bases, with 9 bases between. This CDR3 has 15 residues. Germline values: CDR1 GTSNPN, CDR2 SVGIG (reference sequence). The CDR3 DNA reads as TGTGCCTGGAGTGTAGGGGATGTTAGCAATCAGCCCCAGCATTTT. Protein sequence: CAWSVGDVSNQPQHF.

The rearrangement links TRBV7-8 to TRBJ1-6; 7 nucleotides align to TRBD1. V gave up 5 bases and J gave up 1 base; unmatched junction bases: 8. CDR3 length equals 17 residues. Germline V gives CDR1 SGHVS, CDR2 FQNEAQ. The CDR3 protein is CASSPIQGRSYNSPLHF. CDR3 in DNA: TGTGCCAGCAGCCCAATACAGGGGAGGTCCTATAATTCACCCCTCCACTTT.